These T cell receptor beta chains were read from a single sample in a study of CD8 T cells in ankylosing spondylitis. TCRdb passed the 5' RACE reads through MiXCR, listing each CDR3 protein once. The table records fewer than 200,000 distinct CDR3 sequences, over 15% of them present only once. The material sequenced was blood, either unsorted or a sorted T cell fraction (not recorded which). These receptors were taken from a male donor aged 5-29 years with ankylosing spondylitis or in good health (not recorded which). Each CDR3 is given with its conserved first and last residue. D genes are given only for firm matches. Some rows mark clone size as missing; the rest say once, few, many or name a class of expanded clone.

TRBV19	TRBJ1-6	many	NA	CASNPQGGISPLHF	TGTGCCAGTAACCCACAGGGTGGAATTTCACCCCTCCACTTT
TRBV29-1	TRBJ2-7	many	NA	CSVETDYEQYF	TGCAGCGTGGAGACAGACTACGAGCAGTACTTC
TRBV4-3	TRBJ1-5	NA	NA	CASSQGTDSQPQHF	TGCGCCAGCAGCCAAGGGACAGATAGTCAGCCCCAGCATTTT
TRBV7-6	TRBJ2-1	many	NA	CASSLVGGYNEQFF	TGTGCCAGCAGCTTAGTTGGAGGGTACAATGAGCAGTTCTTC
TRBV5-6	TRBJ2-3	few	NA	CASSAPAVTTTDTQYF	TGTGCCAGCAGCGCACCCGCTGTAACCACCACAGATACGCAGTATTTT
TRBV7-2	TRBJ2-7	many	NA	CASSFGGDIYEQYF	TGTGCCAGCAGCTTCGGCGGGGATATCTACGAGCAGTACTTC
TRBV29-1	TRBJ2-1	few	TRBD2	CSVDARMRAGGGNEQFF	TGCAGCGTTGATGCCCGCATGCGCGCGGGAGGTGGGAATGAGCAGTTCTTC
TRBV7-2	TRBJ2-5	NA	NA	CASSYLRETQYF	TGTGCCAGCAGCTATCTGAGGGAGACCCAGTACTTC
TRBV7-2	TRBJ2-3	many	NA	CASSLGGDRRDTQYF	TGTGCCAGCAGCTTAGGCGGGGACCGAAGAGATACGCAGTATTTT
TRBV4-3	TRBJ2-2	many	NA	CASSPHAAGNTGELFF	TGCGCCAGCAGCCCCCACGCCGCGGGAAACACCGGGGAGCTGTTTTTT
TRBV20-1	TRBJ2-5	many	NA	CSTKPRLVRETQYF	TGCAGTACCAAACCCCGGCTAGTCCGGGAGACCCAGTACTTC
TRBV5-5	TRBJ2-1	many	NA	CASTRGNSGYNEQFF	TGTGCCAGCACCCGCGGGAATAGCGGATACAATGAGCAGTTCTTC
TRBV29-1	TRBJ2-1	once	TRBD2	CSVGLLTGTSVYNEQFF	TGCAGCGTTGGGCTTCTCACCGGGACTAGCGTCTACAATGAGCAGTTCTTC
TRBV12-3/TRBV12-4	TRBJ2-2	many	NA	CASSLKGIAGELFF	TGTGCCAGCAGTTTAAAGGGAATCGCCGGGGAGCTGTTTTTT
TRBV2	TRBJ2-1	few	NA	CASRAQGVPEQFF	TGTGCCAGCAGGGCCCAGGGAGTGCCTGAGCAGTTCTTC
TRBV12-3/TRBV12-4	TRBJ2-1	NA	NA	CASSFDWDYNEQFF	TGTGCCAGCAGTTTCGACTGGGATTACAATGAGCAGTTCTTC
TRBV19	TRBJ2-2	NA	NA	CASSIAEGLVTGELFF	TGTGCCAGTAGTATAGCTGAAGGTTTGGTTACCGGGGAGCTGTTTTTT
TRBV12-3/TRBV12-4	TRBJ2-1	many	NA	CASRTTGLRNEQFF	TGTGCCAGCAGAACTACAGGTCTAAGGAATGAGCAGTTCTTC
TRBV7-6	TRBJ2-3	many	NA	CASSLAGSGRDTQYF	TGTGCCAGCAGCTTAGCGGGGTCGGGACGAGATACGCAGTATTTT
TRBV2	TRBJ1-1	NA	NA	CASSEAWYGGTNTEAFF	TGTGCCAGCAGTGAAGCATGGTATGGGGGTACGAACACTGAAGCTTTCTTT
TRBV10-3	TRBJ2-3	many	TRBD2	CAISESNQGGTDTQYF	TGTGCCATCAGTGAGTCAAATCAGGGAGGGACAGATACGCAGTATTTT
TRBV20-1	TRBJ2-1	NA	NA	CSATARAYNEQFF	TGCAGTGCTACAGCGCGCGCCTACAATGAGCAGTTCTTC
TRBV7-6	TRBJ2-1	many	NA	CASSPLGSGNEQFF	TGTGCCAGCAGCCCGCTGGGTAGTGGAAATGAGCAGTTCTTC
TRBV29-1	TRBJ2-3	few	TRBD2	CSVPRTSGNTDTQYF	TGCAGCGTTCCGCGGACTAGCGGGAACACAGATACGCAGTATTTT
TRBV10-3	TRBJ2-1	many	TRBD2	CAISLTSGGDHEQFF	TGTGCCATCAGCCTGACTAGCGGGGGGGACCATGAGCAGTTCTTC
TRBV29-1	TRBJ1-2	NA	NA	CSVVSGLGGYTF	TGCAGCGTTGTATCAGGGTTAGGAGGCTACACCTTC
TRBV24-1	TRBJ2-5	many	NA	CATSDFRGEPQETQYF	TGTGCCACCAGTGATTTTAGGGGGGAGCCACAAGAGACCCAGTACTTC
TRBV12-3/TRBV12-4	TRBJ1-4	many	NA	CASSKNALAGAREKLFF	TGTGCCAGCAGCAAAAACGCCCTTGCAGGCGCGAGGGAAAAACTGTTTTTT
TRBV20-1	TRBJ1-2	NA	TRBD1	CSAPHDRESRGYTF	TGCAGTGCTCCCCATGACAGGGAATCAAGAGGCTACACCTTC